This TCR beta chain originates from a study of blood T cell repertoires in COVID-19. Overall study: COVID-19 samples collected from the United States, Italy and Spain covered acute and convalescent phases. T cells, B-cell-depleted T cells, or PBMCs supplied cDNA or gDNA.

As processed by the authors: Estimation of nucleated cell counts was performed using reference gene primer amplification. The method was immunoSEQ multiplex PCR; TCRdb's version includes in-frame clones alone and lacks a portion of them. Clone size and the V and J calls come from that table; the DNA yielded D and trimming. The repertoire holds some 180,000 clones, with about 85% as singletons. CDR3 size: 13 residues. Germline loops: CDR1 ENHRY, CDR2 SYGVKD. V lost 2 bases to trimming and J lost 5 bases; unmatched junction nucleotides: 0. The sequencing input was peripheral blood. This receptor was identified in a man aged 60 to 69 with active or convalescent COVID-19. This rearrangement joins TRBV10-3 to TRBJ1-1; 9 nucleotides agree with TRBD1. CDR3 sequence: CAISEDRGTEAFF. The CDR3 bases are TGTGCCATCAGTGAGGACAGGGGGACTGAAGCTTTCTTT.